The 11 T cell receptor beta chains given below trace back to one sample, sequenced in a study of T and B cells in COVID-19 patients. TRB rearrangements were amplified by multiplex PCR with BIOMED2 TRB-A/B primers. TCRdb recomputed calls from the multiplex PCR reads with MiXCR, one row per CDR3 protein. The profile covers tens of thousands of distinct CDR3 sequences, with around 30% appearing a single time and less than 2.5% taken by the ten largest. Blood genomic DNA input for TRB amplification was roughly 250-500 ng. Input material: blood. Receptors originate from a human donor who had recovered from COVID-19.

Only a few counts were recorded for this clonotype. V is TRBV11-1 and J is TRBJ1-4, with 7 bases lining up with TRBD1. This CDR3 has 15 residues. With 6 bases clipped from V and 5 bases from J, the junction kept 9 bases outside the gene matches. CDR1 and CDR2 from the germline V gene are SGHAT and FQDESV (reference sequence). CDR3 protein: CASRKSGQSNEKLFF. Written as DNA, the CDR3 is TGTGCCAGCAGAAAATCGGGACAGTCAAATGAAAAACTGTTTTTT. Drawing the rest from reference TRBV11-1 and TRBJ1-4, the complete variable domain is EAEVAQSPRYKITEKSQAVAFWCDPISGHATLYWYRQILGQGPELLVQFQDESVVDDSQLPKDRFSAERLKGVDSTLKIQPAELGDSAMYLCASRKSGQSNEKLFFGSGTQLSVL.

This clonotype showed up just a few times. The CDR3, as DNA: TGTGCCAGCTCATCCTCGACGGGGGATAGCAATCAGCCCCAGCATTTT. It codes for CASSSSTGDSNQPQHF. The chain recombines TRBV18 with TRBJ1-5; D might be TRBD1 (5 bases). V was trimmed by 5 bases and J by 0 bases, leaving 14 bases between them. Germline-derived CDR1 and CDR2 are KGHSH and LQKENI. This CDR3 comprises 16 residues. The whole variable domain, filled in from reference TRBV18 and TRBJ1-5, reads NAGVMQNPRHLVRRRGQEARLRCSPMKGHSHVYWYRQLPEEGLKFMVYLQKENIIDESGMPKERFSAEFPKEGPSILRIQQVVRGDSAAYFCASSSSTGDSNQPQHFGDGTRLSIL.

The rearrangement joins TRBV18 to TRBJ2-1, with D unclear. The germline V and J ends were trimmed by 3 bases and 10 bases, with 19 bases remaining between them. Germline assignment: CDR1 KGHSH and CDR2 LQKENI. The CDR3 consists of 15 residues. The CDR3 sequence is CASSPQDSAVDEQFF. CDR3 nucleotides: TGTGCCAGCTCACCGCAAGACTCGGCGGTAGACGAGCAGTTCTTC.

In this sample, this clonotype is medium-sized. The J gene is TRBJ2-6, the V gene TRBV18; D call uncertain. Per germline, CDR1 KGHSH and CDR2 LQKENI. The V end was cut by 4 bases, the J end by 3 bases, with 7 bases between. There are 14 residues in the CDR3. The chain's CDR3 is CASSLGVGANVLTF. As DNA, the CDR3 is TGTGCCAGCTCACTAGGCGTTGGGGCCAACGTCCTGACTTTC. The full variable domain, with the rest looked up from reference TRBV18 and TRBJ2-6, is NAGVMQNPRHLVRRRGQEARLRCSPMKGHSHVYWYRQLPEEGLKFMVYLQKENIIDESGMPKERFSAEFPKEGPSILRIQQVVRGDSAAYFCASSLGVGANVLTFGAGSRLTVL.

The gene calls are TRBV20-1 and TRBJ2-2; D is ambiguous. The CDR3 contains 14 residues. V was cut by 0 bases and J by 6 bases, with 11 bases left in between. Germline V gives CDR1 DFQATT, CDR2 SNEGSKA (reference sequence). The chain's CDR3 is CSAREGGFPGELFF. CDR3 bases: TGCAGTGCTAGAGAAGGCGGCTTCCCCGGGGAGCTGTTTTTT.

This clonotype appeared a few times. The chain combines TRBV11-2 with TRBJ2-7; 7 nucleotides agree with TRBD2. The CDR3 sequence is 13 residues long. Germline V gene sequence: CDR1 SGHAT, CDR2 FQNNGV. The V gene end was trimmed by 1 base and the J gene end by 4 bases; junction bases not matched to a gene: 1. DNA for the CDR3: TGTGCCAGCAGCTTAGGGGACTATTACGAGCAGTACTTC. Translated, it gives CASSLGDYYEQYF.

The J gene is TRBJ1-2, the V gene TRBV11-3; D call uncertain. The CDR3 spans 14 residues. CDR1 and CDR2 (germline): SGHNT, YENEEA. The V gene lost 1 base and the J gene lost 4 bases, with 10 bases spanning the gap. The CDR3 bases are TGTGCCAGCAGCTTAGCCCCCGGCAGCTATGGCTACACCTTC. It is translated as CASSLAPGSYGYTF.

The chain uses TRBV24-1 and TRBJ2-2, with D uncertain. CDR1 and CDR2 from the germline V gene are KGHDR and SFDVKD. The CDR3 consists of 14 residues. The V end lost 5 bases, the J end lost 3 bases, and 9 bases lay between the germline ends. CDR3 nucleotides: TGTGCCACCAGTGGTACCAGCTACACCGGGGAGCTGTTTTTT. As protein: CATSGTSYTGELFF.

The chain employs TRBV5-4 and TRBJ2-7, with unresolved D. Trimming took 1 base from V and 0 from J, leaving 11 bases between them. The CDR3 totals 15 residues. Germline V CDR1 and CDR2: SGHNT, YYREEE (reference sequence). CDR3 nucleotide sequence: TGTGCCAGCAGCTTGCTTGGGCTTAACTCCTACGAGCAGTACTTC. This gives the protein CASSLLGLNSYEQYF.

As to this clonotype: The missing conserved phenylalanine or tryptophan at the end of this CDR3 makes a read error likely. The DNA is omitted, as the CDR3 cannot be located on it reliably, and the CDR3 follows TCRdb's listing. This chain connects TRBV11-3 to TRBJ2-7; the listed D gene, TRBD2, was not tested against the DNA. The CDR3 extends over 8 residues, inclusive of both ends. CDR1 is SGHNT, CDR2 YENEEA, per germline. CDR3 sequence reads: CASSPSGE.

The rearrangement links TRBV29-1 to TRBJ2-7, with 12 bases identical to TRBD1. V gave up 3 bases and J gave up 2 bases; unmatched junction bases: 5. This CDR3 comprises 15 residues. Germline V gene lookup returns CDR1 SQVTM and CDR2 ANQGSEA. CDR3 DNA: TGCAGCGTTGAGACGGGACAGGGGGCCACCTACGAGCAGTACTTC. It yields the protein CSVETGQGATYEQYF.